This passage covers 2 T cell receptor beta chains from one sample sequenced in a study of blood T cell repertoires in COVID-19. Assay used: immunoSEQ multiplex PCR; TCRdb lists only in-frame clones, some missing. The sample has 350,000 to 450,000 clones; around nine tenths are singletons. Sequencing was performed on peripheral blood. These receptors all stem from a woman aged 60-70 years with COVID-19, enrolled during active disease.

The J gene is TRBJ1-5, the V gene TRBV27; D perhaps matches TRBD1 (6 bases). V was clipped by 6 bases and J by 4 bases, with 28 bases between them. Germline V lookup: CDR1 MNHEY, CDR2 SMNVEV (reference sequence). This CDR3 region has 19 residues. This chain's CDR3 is CASSKTWTAKGSRNQPQHF. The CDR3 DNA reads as TGTGCCAGCAGCAAAACTTGGACAGCTAAAGGGTCCCGTAATCAGCCCCAGCATTTT.

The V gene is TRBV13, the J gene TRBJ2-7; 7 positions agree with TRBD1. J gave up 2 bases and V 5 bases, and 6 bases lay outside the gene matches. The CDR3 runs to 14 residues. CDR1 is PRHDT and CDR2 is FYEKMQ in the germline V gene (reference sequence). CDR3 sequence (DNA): TGTGCCAGCAGCATGAGACAGGGTCCCTACGAGCAGTACTTC. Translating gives CASSMRQGPYEQYF.